This TCR beta chain was observed in a study of beta chain features in type 1 diabetes. Study at large: Examined across all samples were about 99,000,000 sorted cells. Study-wide results and limits: Researchers reported that naive, central memory and Treg TCRB repertoires appeared more similar in patients than in healthy donors. Across all four CD4+ subsets, people with type 1 diabetes showed modestly shorter TCRB CDR3s.

Purity of each sorted population was above 98%. Since all of the isolated RNA was reverse transcribed, expressed TCRB transcripts were what got sequenced. Clones were sequenced by immunoSEQ multiplex PCR, and TCRdb holds only the in-frame ones, with some missing. The sample has roughly 150,000 clones, 50% to 70% seen once. Comments on this clone: Its antigen is unknown.

The CDR3 consists of 19 residues. The J segment lost 1 base and the V segment lost 3 bases, leaving 18 bases of the junction unmatched. Germline lookup yields CDR1 SGDLS and CDR2 YYNGEE. The sample taken for sequencing was naive CD4+ T cells from blood. The rearrangement joins TRBV9 to TRBJ1-1; 7 bases line up with TRBD1. The clonotype originates from a man aged 30 to 45 with type 1 diabetes. DNA for the CDR3: TGTGCCAGCAGCGCCGGCTCCGCATATCCCGGACAGGCGAACACTGAAGCTTTCTTT. Translation: CASSAGSAYPGQANTEAFF. The entire variable domain, with the rest obtained from reference TRBV9 and TRBJ1-1, is as follows: DSGVTQTPKHLITATGQRVTLRCSPRSGDLSVYWYQQSLDQGLQFLIQYYNGEERAKGNILERFSAQQFPDLHSELNLSSLELGDSALYFCASSAGSAYPGQANTEAFFGQGTRLTVV.